This TCR beta chain stems from a study of spatial heterogeneity in lung cancer. Background on the study: Consistent detection of more beta-chain than alpha-chain sequences was observed.

TCRdb passed the 5' RACE reads through MiXCR, listing each CDR3 protein once. Of about 1,800 distinct CDR3 sequences listed, 23% were seen once; the top ten hold roughly 13%. This clonotype is categorized as medium-sized (0.01 to 0.1%). The time point was: sample taken at primary tumor resection. The donors were 65 to 85 patients with non-small cell lung cancer that was early-stage and untreated. The CDR3 contains 13 residues. V was shortened by 6 bases and J by 4 bases, with 12 bases between the two germline ends. The germline V gene has CDR1 LNHDA and CDR2 SQIVND (reference sequence). This TCR was recovered from a male donor with early-stage non-small cell lung cancer. The starting material was normal lung tissue next to the tumor, obtained at surgery. The gene calls are TRBV19 and TRBJ2-5; TRBD1 is a possible D gene (6 bases). CDR3 bases: TGTGCCAGTAGCTGGACAGAGGGAGAGACCCAGTACTTC. This codes for CASSWTEGETQYF.